These T cell receptor beta chains were read from a single sample in a study of response to subunit inactivated influenza vaccine. Each CDR3 protein gets one entry after TCRdb re-called the RT-PCR reads with MiXCR. The table lists more than 450,000 distinct CDR3 sequences, roughly 12% of them singletons, with about 10% in the top ten. This specimen consisted of PBMCs from blood, obtained on the day of vaccination. The origin of the receptors is a man aged 50-60 years who received an inactivated influenza vaccine. The CDR3 runs from the conserved cysteine through the conserved F or W. D genes are given only for firm matches. Not all rows give a size; the values are once, few, many and, for expanded clones, a class.

clone_size j_call cdr3_length v_call d_call cdr3_aa cdr3_nt
many TRBJ1-4 15 TRBV6-5 . CASSYSQGLGEKLFF TGTGCCAGCAGTTATTCACAGGGACTAGGGGAAAAACTGTTTTTT
few TRBJ2-1 17 TRBV27 TRBD2 CASSFSGGRAPYNEQFF TGTGCCAGCAGTTTCAGTGGCGGGAGGGCCCCCTACAATGAGCAGTTCTTC
few TRBJ2-7 12 TRBV4-1 TRBD2 CASSQLGGSQYF TGCGCCAGCAGCCAGCTCGGGGGGTCGCAGTACTTC
. TRBJ1-2 15 TRBV27 . CAKTGTRQGLYGYTF TGTGCCAAAACAGGAACCCGTCAGGGCCTATATGGCTACACCTTC
. TRBJ2-6 13 TRBV19 . CATHYSGANVLTF TGTGCCACCCACTACTCTGGGGCCAACGTCCTGACTTTC
many TRBJ2-7 13 TRBV10-3 TRBD1 CAATRDRAYEQYF TGTGCCGCCACCCGGGACAGAGCCTACGAGCAGTACTTC
few TRBJ1-1 12 TRBV4-2 . CASSQDNTEAFF TGTGCCAGCAGCCAAGATAATACTGAAGCTTTCTTT
. TRBJ2-7 16 TRBV7-2 TRBD2 CASSTSGLAGPYEQYF TGTGCCAGCAGCACTTCGGGACTAGCGGGTCCCTACGAGCAGTACTTC
. TRBJ1-6 14 TRBV20-1 . CSAHQGPANSPLHF TGCAGTGCCCACCAGGGACCCGCGAATTCACCCCTCCACTTT
many TRBJ1-5 16 TRBV20-1 TRBD1 CSARGGGTGNKEPQHF TGCAGTGCTAGAGGGGGCGGGACAGGTAACAAAGAGCCCCAGCATTTT
. TRBJ2-5 14 TRBV9 . CASRSGARDETQYF TGTGCCAGCAGGTCGGGGGCCAGGGACGAGACCCAGTACTTC
. TRBJ1-1 14 TRBV19 . CASSIQGRNTEAFF TGTGCCAGTAGTATACAGGGAAGGAACACTGAAGCTTTCTTT
. TRBJ1-4 15 TRBV20-1 . CSASEPSRGGEKLFF TGCAGTGCTAGTGAACCAAGCCGAGGGGGTGAAAAACTGTTTTTT
many TRBJ2-1 15 TRBV29-1 . CSVDMDLSSYNEQFF TGCAGCGTGGACATGGACTTGAGCTCCTACAATGAGCAGTTCTTC
. TRBJ2-3 15 TRBV12-3/TRBV12-4 . CASREERSSTDTQYF TGTGCCAGCAGGGAAGAGCGGTCTAGCACAGATACGCAGTATTTT
few TRBJ2-7 13 TRBV7-6 . CASSPELYYEQYF TGTGCCAGCAGCCCGGAGCTGTACTACGAGCAGTACTTC
. TRBJ2-3 13 TRBV30 . CAWSPGLKDTQYF TGTGCCTGGAGCCCGGGACTCAAAGATACGCAGTATTTT
once TRBJ2-5 12 TRBV15 . CATSTGLETQYF TGTGCCACCAGCACAGGGTTAGAGACCCAGTACTTC
few TRBJ2-5 14 TRBV12-3/TRBV12-4 . CASRVAGNQETQYF TGTGCCAGCAGAGTGGCGGGGAACCAAGAGACCCAGTACTTC
. TRBJ2-2 15 TRBV28 TRBD2 CASRPPSGGLGELFF TGTGCCAGCAGACCTCCTAGCGGGGGCCTAGGGGAGCTGTTTTTT
few TRBJ1-1 13 TRBV5-1 . CASSWTVATEAFF TGCGCCAGCAGCTGGACAGTGGCTACTGAAGCTTTCTTT
. TRBJ1-6 14 TRBV7-9 . CASSTEWDRSPLHF TGTGCCAGCAGCACTGAGTGGGACCGTTCACCCCTCCACTTT
. TRBJ2-3 18 TRBV6-5 . CASSYSRGGATSTDTQYF TGTGCCAGCAGTTACTCGAGGGGAGGAGCCACTAGCACAGATACGCAGTATTTT
. TRBJ2-2 18 TRBV4-1 TRBD1 CASSPRPPDRGSTGELFF TGCGCCAGCAGCCCCCGCCCCCCCGACAGGGGGAGTACCGGGGAGCTGTTTTTT
. TRBJ2-6 15 TRBV7-8 . CASSLARAGANVLTF TGTGCCAGCAGCTTAGCGCGTGCTGGGGCCAACGTCCTGACTTTC